What follows describes a single T cell receptor beta chain. The data were produced by immunoSEQ multiplex PCR, yet TCRdb's version contains in-frame clones alone and is incomplete. The table records tens of thousands of clones, 80% to 90% of them present only once. These data come from a study of technical replicates of blood from a handful of donors. Germline assignment: CDR1 SNHLY and CDR2 FYNNEI. CDR3 length: 12 residues. V gave up 4 bases and J gave up 2 bases, with 5 bases separating them. Source material: PBMCs. The clonotype was recovered from a human donor in good health. Some clones in this sample may be carry-over from other donors' samples. The J gene is TRBJ2-5, the V gene TRBV2, with D possibly being TRBD2 (5 bases). CDR3: CASSGLQETQYF. The CDR3 bases are TGTGCCAGCAGTGGACTACAAGAGACCCAGTACTTC.